Below, 25 T cell receptor beta chains from the same sample are listed, as sequenced in a study of T cell clonality in common variable immunodeficiency. Assay used: immunoSEQ multiplex PCR; TCRdb lists only in-frame clones, some missing. In total the sample includes 40,000 or so clones, none of them seen once. Sequencing input: peripheral blood mononuclear cells. These receptors all come from a person aged 18 to 75 in good health.

This clone was observed at least ten times. Read sequence stops 3 residues before the CDR3 end, and the germline J gene provides the missing end. The J gene is TRBJ2-3, the V gene TRBV19; D is ambiguous. There are 13 residues in the CDR3. CDR1 and CDR2 from the germline V gene are LNHDA and SQIVND (reference sequence). V lost 6 bases and J lost 3, with 10 bases in between. The CDR3 sequence: CASRGRRTDTQYF. CDR3 DNA, as far as it was read: TGTGCCAGTAGGGGCCGACGAACAGATACG.

Ten or more counts support this clone. The read ends 3 residues early relative to the CDR3; the germline J gene fills the gap. The chain joins TRBV20-1 to TRBJ2-1; D remains unclear. CDR3 length: 14 residues. Trimming shortened V by 5 bases and J by 5 bases, and 16 bases separated the two germline ends. Germline-derived CDR1 and CDR2 are DFQATT and SNEGSKA (reference sequence). CDR3 bases read: TGCAGTGCTCTACTTGGCAGGAAAAACAATGAG. Protein product: CSALLGRKNNE. The whole CDR3 region reads CSALLGRKNNEQFF.

This clone was counted ten times or more. The read is 3 residues too short to cover the CDR3 end, so that end is filled in from the germline J gene. This rearrangement joins TRBV4-1 to TRBJ2-7, with TRBD2 identical over 11 bases. Germline V gene sequence: CDR1 MGHRA, CDR2 YSYEKL. After removal of 3 bases from V and 1 base from J, the junction contained 5 bases not matched to a gene. The CDR3 covers 16 residues. Here the CDR3 reads CASSHIAGGVSYEQYF. The covered CDR3 bases are TGCGCCAGCAGCCACATAGCGGGAGGGGTTTCCTACGAG.

This clone was seen at least ten times. Sequence at one end of the junction differs from germline and may be a read error. With the read ending 3 residues before the CDR3 end, the germline J gene is used to fill in that end. The gene calls are TRBV20-1 and TRBJ2-1; 10 bases agree with TRBD2. The CDR3 spans 14 residues. The germline V gene encodes CDR1 DFQATT and CDR2 SNEGSKA (reference sequence). The sequenced CDR3 bases are TGCAGTGCAAGAGGACTAGCGGACTACAATGAG. It translates to CSARGLADYNE. From start to end, the CDR3 is CSARGLADYNEQFF.

Note on this clone: The read is 3 residues too short to cover the CDR3 end, so that end is filled in from the germline J gene. The chain carries TRBV20-1 and TRBJ2-7; D is undetermined. The CDR3 has 13 amino acids. V lost 0 bases, J lost 4 bases, and 10 bases lay in between. The germline CDR1 and CDR2 sequences are DFQATT and SNEGSKA (reference sequence). The sequenced part of the CDR3 DNA is TGCAGTGCTAGAGATATCCCCAGTTACGAG. It specifies CSARDIPSYE. The whole CDR3 protein is CSARDIPSYEQYF.

Of note for this clone: Read sequence stops 3 residues before the CDR3 end, and the germline J gene provides the missing end. The rearrangement uses TRBV20-1 and TRBJ1-2; D is uncertain. CDR1 is DFQATT and CDR2 is SNEGSKA in the germline V gene (reference sequence). This CDR3 contains 16 residues. The CDR3 loop is CSARLAGGPMRETYTF. CDR3 DNA, as far as it was read: TGCAGTGCTAGGTTAGCGGGAGGGCCGATGAGAGAGACC.

This clone was counted many times. Read data end 3 residues before the CDR3 end; the end is taken from the germline J gene. The chain links TRBV7-8 to TRBJ1-2; D possibly corresponds to TRBD1 (6 bases). Germline CDR1 SGHVS, CDR2 FQNEAQ. The CDR3 is 13 residues long. V lost 8 bases, J lost 5 bases, and 15 bases lay in between. The sequenced part of the CDR3 DNA is TGTGCCAGCGGTCGGGGGGCAGAATATGGC. Protein sequence: CASGRGAEYG. The full CDR3 protein reads CASGRGAEYGYTF. The variable domain in full, with the rest retrieved from reference TRBV7-8 and TRBJ1-2, is GAGVSQSPRYKVAKRGQDVALRCDPISGHVSLFWYQQALGQGPEFLTYFQNEAQLDKSGLPSDRFFAERPEGSVSTLKIQRTQQEDSAVYLCASGRGAEYGYTFGSGTRLTVV.

As to this clone: The read is 3 residues too short to cover the CDR3 end, so that end is filled in from the germline J gene. This rearrangement joins TRBV5-1 to TRBJ2-1; TRBD2 matches 13 bases. The J segment lost 7 bases and the V segment lost 3 bases, leaving 4 bases of the junction unmatched. CDR1 is SGHRS and CDR2 is YFSETQ in the germline V gene. The CDR3 contains 15 residues. The CDR3 DNA, read in part, is TGCGCCAGCAGCTCCCGGACTAGCGGGAGTAATGAG. This codes for CASSSRTSGSNE. The whole CDR3 reads CASSSRTSGSNEQFF.

Of note for this clone: The read ends 3 residues shy of where the CDR3 ends; the end is completed using the germline J gene. This sequence joins TRBV7-6 and TRBJ2-1, with D uncertain. There are 14 residues in the CDR3. CDR1 and CDR2 from the germline V gene are SGHVS and FNYEAQ. V dropped 1 base and J dropped 0 bases, with 4 bases sitting between them. The covered CDR3 bases are TGTGCCAGCAGCTTAGAGGGCTCCTACAATGAG. Translating gives CASSLEGSYNE. Given in full, the CDR3 is CASSLEGSYNEQFF.

As to this clone: The observed sequence ends 3 residues before the CDR3 terminus, with the missing tail filled in from the germline J gene. The J gene is TRBJ1-1, the V gene TRBV7-9; possible D gene TRBD1, 5 bases. V lost 4 bases to trimming and J lost 3 bases, with 12 bases between them. The CDR3 length is 14 residues. Germline-derived CDR1 and CDR2 are SEHNR and FQNEAQ (reference sequence). The part of the CDR3 DNA that was read is TGTGCCAGCAGCTGGGGGGGGTCCGACACTGAA. Translated: CASSWGGSDTE. The entire CDR3 protein reads CASSWGGSDTEAFF.

This clone was observed a handful of times. The read gets to within 3 residues of the CDR3 end, and the germline J gene fills in the rest. The chain links TRBV18 to TRBJ1-3; D gene unclear. The CDR3 spans 17 residues. Germline V gene data show CDR1 as KGHSH and CDR2 as LQKENI. V lost 3 bases and J lost 0, with 15 bases in between. The CDR3 region is CASSPSRSEFSGNTIYF. The sequenced CDR3 bases are TGTGCCAGCTCACCGAGCAGGTCGGAATTCTCTGGAAACACC.

This clone was recorded many times. The read gets to within 3 residues of the CDR3 end, and the germline J gene fills in the rest. The chain carries TRBV19 and TRBJ1-1; D remains ambiguous. V gave up 3 bases and J gave up 0 bases, with 8 bases separating them. CDR3 size: 14 residues. The germline gives CDR1 LNHDA, CDR2 SQIVND (reference sequence). The DNA read from the CDR3 is TGTGCCAGTAGTATCTTCAGTCTGAACACTGAA. Translating gives CASSIFSLNTE. The whole CDR3 reads CASSIFSLNTEAFF.

This clone was observed many times. The CDR3 extends 3 residues past the end of the read, so its final part is completed from the germline J gene. The chain has TRBV5-1 and TRBJ1-1; TRBD1 agrees at 10 bases. This CDR3 is 14 amino acids long. Germline V gene data show CDR1 as SGHRS and CDR2 as YFSETQ. The junction had 4 bases not matched to a gene; V was cut back by 4 bases and J by 4 bases. The DNA read from the CDR3 is TGCGCCAGCAGCGTCCGGGACAGGGGCACTGAA. Translation gives CASSVRDRGTE. The full CDR3 protein is CASSVRDRGTEAFF.

The CDR3 protein is CASSIWTGSGNQPQHF. The sequenced CDR3 bases are TGTGCCAGTAGTATTTGGACAGGGTCCGGCAATCAGCCC. The chain joins TRBV19 to TRBJ1-5, with TRBD1 matching 8 bases. Sequencing ends 3 residues short of the CDR3 end; the germline J gene provides the rest. V shed 3 bases and J 2 bases; nucleotides not matched to a gene: 6. The CDR3 covers 16 residues. The germline V gene encodes CDR1 LNHDA and CDR2 SQIVND (reference sequence). Based on the CDR3 plus reference TRBV19 and TRBJ1-5, the full variable domain is DGGITQSPKYLFRKEGQNVTLSCEQNLNHDAMYWYRQDPGQGLRLIYYSQIVNDFQKGDIAEGYSVSREKKESFPLTVTSAQKNPTAFYLCASSIWTGSGNQPQHFGDGTRLSIL.

This clone was seen repeatedly, ten times or more. Read data end 3 residues before the CDR3 end; the end is taken from the germline J gene. The chain recombines TRBV5-1 with TRBJ2-3; no clear D. The germline V gene has CDR1 SGHRS and CDR2 YFSETQ. The CDR3 totals 17 residues. V lost 0 bases and J lost 0, with 14 bases in between. CDR3 sequence reads: CASSLGMQRSSTDTQYF. Partial CDR3 DNA: TGCGCCAGCAGCTTGGGAATGCAGCGATCTAGCACAGATACG.

Many counts were recorded for this clone. The read ends 3 residues before the CDR3 terminus; that terminus is restored from the germline J gene. The chain uses TRBV19 and TRBJ2-3; TRBD2 aligns across 7 bases. The length of the CDR3 is 16 residues. The V and J ends lost 3 bases and 1 base, in that order; junction bases with no gene match: 7. Germline CDR1 LNHDA, CDR2 SQIVND (reference sequence). CDR3 loop: CASSIGLAARTDTQYF. The CDR3 DNA, read in part, is TGTGCCAGTAGTATTGGGCTAGCGGCCCGCACAGATACG.

On this clone itself: The read ends 3 residues early relative to the CDR3; the germline J gene fills the gap. This rearrangement joins TRBV16 to TRBJ2-7; TRBD2 matches 8 bases. The CDR3 sequence is 13 residues long. Losses at the gene ends were 4 bases for V and 6 bases for J; bases not matched to a gene: 5. Per the germline V gene, CDR1 is KGHSY and CDR2 is FQNENV. The CDR3 loop is CASSLKAGGEQYF. The part of the CDR3 DNA that was read is TGTGCCAGCAGCCTAAAGGCGGGGGGCGAG.

The CDR3 reads CASSLVGGQAYNEQFF. Incomplete CDR3 DNA: TGTGCCAGCAGCTTGGTAGGGGGACAGGCTTACAATGAG. This chain connects TRBV7-3 to TRBJ2-1; TRBD1 matches at 8 bases. The read gets to within 3 residues of the CDR3 end, and the germline J gene fills in the rest. Trimming took 3 bases from V and 4 from J; bases not matched to a gene: 8. CDR3 length equals 16 residues. Looked up from germline, CDR1 is SGHTA and CDR2 is FQGTGA.

This clone showed up many times. The read finishes 3 residues shy of the CDR3 end, and the germline J gene is used to complete it. This chain links TRBV10-3 with TRBJ2-2; 10 positions match TRBD1. The germline gives CDR1 ENHRY, CDR2 SYGVKD. The CDR3 has 12 residues. The sequenced CDR3 bases are TGTGCCACAGGGACAGGGGAGGAAAAG. Translating gives CATGTGEEK. In full, the CDR3 reads CATGTGEEKLFF.

This clone was observed at least ten times. The CDR3 end is not reached by the read, which stops 3 residues before it; the germline J gene fills it in. This rearrangement joins TRBV7-2 to TRBJ2-2; D is ambiguous. This CDR3 spans 13 amino acids. Germline V gene sequence: CDR1 SGHTA, CDR2 FQGNSA. V shed 0 bases and J shed 10 bases, with 9 bases lying between them. The CDR3 DNA, read in part, is TGTGCCAGCAGCTTAGCGGGCCGAAAGGAG. Its translation is CASSLAGRKE. In full, the CDR3 reads CASSLAGRKELFF.

In its sample, this clone was seen many times. Read sequence stops 3 residues before the CDR3 end, and the germline J gene provides the missing end. The chain employs TRBV18 and TRBJ1-2; TRBD1 matches 9 bases. Germline CDR1 reads KGHSH; CDR2 reads LQKENI. The CDR3 covers 13 residues. The CDR3 sequence: CASSLDRGKGYTF. Incomplete CDR3 DNA: TGTGCCAGCTCACTAGACAGGGGGAAGGGC.

About this clone itself: The CDR3 end lies 3 residues beyond the end of the read and is filled in from the germline J gene. The chain joins TRBV19 to TRBJ1-1, with TRBD1 as a possible D gene (6 bases). Trimming stripped 3 bases from V and 1 base from J, with 12 bases between. The germline CDR1 and CDR2 sequences are LNHDA and SQIVND (reference sequence). The CDR3 spans 15 residues. The covered CDR3 bases are TGTGCCAGTAGTATGAACAGGGTGGGGAACACTGAA. Amino acids: CASSMNRVGNTE. The entire CDR3 reads CASSMNRVGNTEAFF.

The table lists this clone with many counts. Incomplete CDR3 DNA: TGTGCCAGCAGCCAACAGGCCTCCAAAAACATT. It specifies CASSQQASKNI. The full-length CDR3 reads as CASSQQASKNIQYF. V and J are TRBV5-6 and TRBJ2-4; the D gene is possibly TRBD1 (5 bases). From the germline J gene comes the end of the CDR3, since the read stops 3 residues before it. This CDR3 comprises 14 residues. The V gene lost 4 bases and the J gene lost 2 bases, with 10 bases spanning the gap. Germline CDR1 SGHDT, CDR2 YYEEEE.

This clone was seen repeatedly, ten times or more. The read ends 3 residues shy of where the CDR3 ends; the end is completed using the germline J gene. The J gene is TRBJ2-7, the V gene TRBV7-4, with D possibly TRBD1 on 6 matching bases. Germline CDR1 reads SGHVT; CDR2 reads SQSDAQ. V lost 6 bases to trimming and J lost 6 bases, with 24 bases between them. The CDR3 has 16 amino acids. The sequenced CDR3 bases are TGTGCCAGCAGGCCGCGGACACAGGGATCCGCCTGCGAG. It codes for CASRPRTQGSACE. The whole CDR3 protein reads CASRPRTQGSACEQYF.

This clone was seen repeatedly, ten times or more. Sequencing ends 3 residues short of the CDR3 end; the germline J gene provides the rest. The V gene is TRBV11-2, the J gene TRBJ2-1, with 7 bases that match TRBD2. The germline gives CDR1 SGHAT, CDR2 FQNNGV. The V gene end was trimmed by 5 bases and the J gene end by 5 bases; junction bases not matched to a gene: 6. The CDR3 is made up of 14 amino acids. The CDR3 DNA, read in part, is TGTGCCAGCAGCCACTGGACTAGTGACAATGAG. Translation: CASSHWTSDNE. The whole CDR3 is CASSHWTSDNEQFF.